These 18 T cell receptor beta chains came from one sample sequenced in a study of T cell responses to AZD1222 COVID-19 vaccine. Data came from immunoSEQ multiplex PCR; TCRdb stores just in-frame clones and leaves some out. This sample has about 120,000 clones, with 80% to 90% found just once. This sample comprised peripheral blood, obtained on day 0 of AZD1222 vaccination. All receptors derive from an adult in good health.

V and J are TRBV7-6 and TRBJ2-5, with 8 bases aligning to TRBD1. With 1 base clipped from V and 3 bases from J, the junction kept 7 bases outside the gene matches. CDR1 is SGHVS and CDR2 is FNYEAQ in the germline V gene. The CDR3 spans 16 residues. The CDR3 DNA reads TGTGCCAGCAGCTTAGTATTGGCAGGGGGCAAAGAGACCCAGTACTTC. This codes for CASSLVLAGGKETQYF. Full variable domain (rest looked up from reference TRBV7-6 and TRBJ2-5): GAGVSQSPRYKVTKRGQDVALRCDPISGHVSLYWYRQALGQGPEFLTYFNYEAQQDKSGLPNDRFSAERPEGSISTLTIQRTEQRDSAMYRCASSLVLAGGKETQYFGPGTRLLVL.

The rearrangement links TRBV7-2 to TRBJ2-3, with unresolved D. V lost 1 base, J lost 6 bases, and 11 bases lay in between. The germline gives CDR1 SGHTA, CDR2 FQGNSA. This CDR3 is built from 14 residues. The CDR3 nucleotides read TGTGCCAGCAGCTTAGGGTTGAGGCCCGATACGCAGTATTTT. Residues: CASSLGLRPDTQYF.

CDR3 region: CASSPGLAGDRGQYF. The DNA for the CDR3 is TGTGCCAGCAGCCCTGGACTAGCAGGCGATCGGGGGCAGTATTTT. The rearrangement joins TRBV7-3 to TRBJ2-3, with 8 bases identical to TRBD2. CDR3 length: 15 amino acids. Unmatched junction bases numbered 15, after V lost 5 bases and J lost 11 bases. Germline V lookup: CDR1 SGHTA, CDR2 FQGTGA.

Points on this clone: At one end the junction does not follow the germline gene, possibly because of a read error. J is TRBJ2-5 and V is TRBV12-3 or TRBV12-4; 9 bases fit TRBD2. The CDR3 spans 12 residues. CDR3 amino acids: CASSVSSGGENF. The DNA for the CDR3 is TGTGCCAGCAGTGTTAGTAGCGGGGGAGAGAACTTC.

The rearrangement uses TRBV11-2 and TRBJ1-6, with D uncertain. There are 17 residues in the CDR3. Trimming pared 2 bases from V and 4 bases from J, leaving 15 bases between. The germline V gene has CDR1 SGHAT and CDR2 FQNNGV. The CDR3 is CASSLWASGKYNSPLHF. The CDR3 nucleotides read TGTGCCAGCAGCTTATGGGCCAGCGGTAAATATAATTCACCCCTCCACTTT.

The rearrangement links TRBV6-5 to TRBJ1-1; no reliable D call. The CDR3 spans 14 residues. Germline values: CDR1 MNHEY, CDR2 SVGAGI. V lost 6 bases and J lost 4, with 15 bases in between. The CDR3, as DNA: TGTGCCAGCAGCCCCCTGGACGGCGGCACTGAAGCTTTCTTT. Translating gives CASSPLDGGTEAFF.

The chain employs TRBV20-1 and TRBJ1-6; D is possibly TRBD1 (5 bases). Trimming pared 3 bases from V and 8 bases from J, leaving 20 bases between. Germline V CDR1 and CDR2: DFQATT, SNEGSKA (reference sequence). The CDR3 length is 16 residues. CDR3 in DNA: TGCAGTGCTAGTTTAGGGCGGGCCGGGGGTTATTCACCCCTCCACTTT. This translates into CSASLGRAGGYSPLHF.

The V gene is TRBV11-3, the J gene TRBJ2-1, with TRBD2 identical over 14 bases. The CDR3 length is 15 residues. The germline V gene has CDR1 SGHNT and CDR2 YENEEA. V was pared by 5 bases and J by 9 bases, with 6 bases of the junction left unmatched. This chain's CDR3 is CASSRLAGGSVEQFF. CDR3 nucleotide sequence: TGTGCCAGCAGCCGACTAGCGGGAGGGTCGGTTGAGCAGTTCTTC.

The chain combines TRBV7-9 with TRBJ2-5; 8 nucleotides agree with TRBD1. This CDR3 has 14 amino acids. V lost 5 bases to trimming and J lost 4 bases; unmatched junction nucleotides: 6. Germline lookup yields CDR1 SEHNR and CDR2 FQNEAQ (reference sequence). The CDR3 nucleotides read TGTGCCAGCAGCCCAGGGACAGGTCGAGAGACCCAGTACTTC. It yields the protein CASSPGTGRETQYF.

The V gene is TRBV24-1, the J gene TRBJ1-2; TRBD1 agrees at 7 bases. The V segment lost 4 bases and the J segment 5 bases; nucleotides outside the gene matches: 6. Per germline, CDR1 KGHDR and CDR2 SFDVKD. The CDR3 consists of 14 residues. CDR3 DNA sequence: TGTGCCACCAGTGACTCGACAGGGCCGTATGGCTACACCTTC. Translation: CATSDSTGPYGYTF.

The V and J genes are TRBV27 and TRBJ1-6, with D uncertain. This CDR3 contains 15 residues. CDR1 and CDR2 (germline): MNHEY, SMNVEV (reference sequence). Between the trimmed V and J ends, which lost 7 bases and 8 bases, there was a span of 18 bases. DNA of the CDR3: TGTGCCAGCACCACACTTTCCCCTCGAGATTCACCCCTCCACTTT. This translates into CASTTLSPRDSPLHF.

This chain connects TRBV20-1 to TRBJ1-5, with 7 bases that match TRBD1. Germline lookup yields CDR1 DFQATT and CDR2 SNEGSKA (reference sequence). This CDR3 is 14 amino acids long. V shed 3 bases, J shed 6 bases, and the junction held 8 bases outside the gene matches. The CDR3 loop is CSASQGGAGQPQHF. The CDR3 coding sequence is TGCAGTGCTAGTCAAGGGGGCGCCGGTCAGCCCCAGCATTTT.

The V call is TRBV7-9, the J call TRBJ2-7; 8 positions match TRBD2. The V gene end was trimmed by 4 bases and the J gene end by 2 bases; junction bases not matched to a gene: 4. Germline values: CDR1 SEHNR, CDR2 FQNEAQ (reference sequence). CDR3 length: 14 residues. CDR3 region: CASSSTSGAYEQYF. The CDR3 region has the DNA TGTGCCAGCAGCTCTACTAGCGGCGCCTACGAGCAGTACTTC.

The chain is built from TRBV19 and TRBJ1-6; D is perhaps TRBD1 (6 bases). The CDR3 has 18 amino acids. The V gene lost 3 bases and the J gene lost 7 bases, with 22 bases spanning the gap. The germline V gene has CDR1 LNHDA and CDR2 SQIVND (reference sequence). For the CDR3, the DNA is TGTGCCAGTAGTATCTTGCGTGTGGGGCAGGGGCAGAATTCACCCCTCCACTTT. This encodes CASSILRVGQGQNSPLHF.

This chain connects TRBV30 to TRBJ1-5, with 7 bases fitting TRBD1. Germline V gives CDR1 GTSNPN, CDR2 SVGIG (reference sequence). The CDR3 runs 16 residues. V shed 1 base and J 2 bases; nucleotides not matched to a gene: 8. For the CDR3, the DNA is TGTGCCTGGAGTGGGGGAGACAGGGCCCGCAATCAGCCCCAGCATTTT. It translates to CAWSGGDRARNQPQHF.

The CDR3 DNA reads TGCAGCGTCGCAACTAGCGGGGGACCCAACAATGAGCAGTTCTTC. Protein product: CSVATSGGPNNEQFF. The rearrangement joins TRBV29-1 to TRBJ2-1; TRBD2 agrees at 11 bases. This CDR3 is built from 15 residues. In germline, CDR1 is SQVTM, CDR2 ANQGSEA. V lost 6 bases to trimming and J lost 5 bases; unmatched junction nucleotides: 9.

This sequence joins TRBV11-1 and TRBJ2-7, with a weak D call TRBD1 (5 bases). This CDR3 has 15 amino acids. V shed 1 base and J shed 3 bases, with 13 bases lying between them. Per germline, CDR1 SGHAT and CDR2 FQDESV (reference sequence). CDR3 coding DNA: TGTGCCAGCAGCTTAGAGGCAGGGAACTACTACGAGCAGTACTTC. Translated: CASSLEAGNYYEQYF. Looking up the rest from reference TRBV11-1 and TRBJ2-7 gives the full variable domain: EAEVAQSPRYKITEKSQAVAFWCDPISGHATLYWYRQILGQGPELLVQFQDESVVDDSQLPKDRFSAERLKGVDSTLKIQPAELGDSAMYLCASSLEAGNYYEQYFGPGTRLTVT.

V is TRBV25-1 and J is TRBJ1-3; perhaps TRBD1 as D (5 bases). There are 13 residues in the CDR3. Trimming removed 6 bases from V and 2 bases from J, with 8 bases in between. Per the germline V gene, CDR1 is MGHDK and CDR2 is SYGVNS. CDR3 DNA sequence: TGTGCCAGCAGCCAGGGCACTGGAAACACCATATATTTT. Translation: CASSQGTGNTIYF.